Following are 15 T cell receptor beta chains from one sample sequenced in a study of control samples from healthy donors and cancer patients. Profiling relied on immunoSEQ multiplex PCR, and the TCRdb table lists in-frame clones only, not all of them. This sample has more than 140,000 clones, with 94% found just once. The specimen sequenced was blood. All receptors come from a man aged 40-55 years in good health.

The chain links TRBV19 to TRBJ2-7; 11 nucleotides line up with TRBD1. The V gene's germline CDR1 is LNHDA and CDR2 SQIVND (reference sequence). The CDR3 totals 14 residues. V trimming: 7 bases; J trimming: 3 bases; junction bases outside the gene matches: 5. CDR3 region: CASKAGTGGYEQYF. CDR3 nucleotide sequence: TGTGCCAGTAAGGCCGGGACAGGGGGCTACGAGCAGTACTTC.

V gene TRBV13 combines with J gene TRBJ2-1; 12 bases agree with TRBD2. The CDR3 sequence is 17 residues long. With 5 bases clipped from V and 1 base from J, the junction kept 6 bases outside the gene matches. Germline lookup yields CDR1 PRHDT and CDR2 FYEKMQ (reference sequence). In DNA, the CDR3 is TGTGCCAGCAGCCCGAGGACTAGCGGGGAATCCTACAATGAGCAGTTCTTC. The encoded protein is CASSPRTSGESYNEQFF.

The genes are TRBV27 and TRBJ1-1; the D is unclear. V dropped 3 bases and J dropped 4 bases, with 9 bases sitting between them. The CDR3 spans 13 residues. In germline, CDR1 is MNHEY, CDR2 SMNVEV (reference sequence). CDR3 sequence (DNA): TGTGCCAGCAGTTTTTCCCCCGGCACTGAAGCTTTCTTT. This sequence encodes CASSFSPGTEAFF.

The rearrangement joins TRBV29-1 to TRBJ2-3; the match to TRBD1 covers 9 bases. Unmatched junction bases numbered 10, after V lost 5 bases and J lost 4 bases. Germline V lookup: CDR1 SQVTM, CDR2 ANQGSEA. The CDR3 contains 15 residues. The CDR3 bases are TGCAGCGTTCCCCCGCGGGACAGGGATCCAGATACGCAGTATTTT. This gives the protein CSVPPRDRDPDTQYF.

This clone has just one count. The chain carries TRBV5-4 and TRBJ2-7, with TRBD1 as a possible D gene (6 bases). The CDR3 extends over 17 amino acids. V shed 0 bases and J shed 0 bases, with 16 bases lying between them. Germline V gene sequence: CDR1 SGHNT, CDR2 YYREEE (reference sequence). The CDR3 coding sequence is TGTGCCAGCAGCTTGGAGGGCTGGGGACACCCCTCCTACGAGCAGTACTTC. This codes for CASSLEGWGHPSYEQYF.

The chain has TRBV5-1 and TRBJ1-5; 7 bases match TRBD1. The CDR3 is 13 amino acids. V gave up 1 base and J gave up 6 bases; unmatched junction bases: 1. Germline CDR1 is SGHRS and CDR2 is YFSETQ. CDR3 sequence: CASSLSGGQPQHF. As DNA, the CDR3 is TGCGCCAGCAGCTTGTCAGGGGGTCAGCCCCAGCATTTT.

The chain combines TRBV6-5 with TRBJ2-7, with 9 bases identical to TRBD2. Germline assignment: CDR1 MNHEY and CDR2 SVGAGI. This CDR3 region has 16 residues. The V segment lost 4 bases and the J segment 4 bases; nucleotides outside the gene matches: 11. The CDR3 nucleotides read TGTGCCAGCAGTTCACGAGAGCGGGAGGACATGTACGAGCAGTACTTC. As protein: CASSSREREDMYEQYF.

This clone was counted a single time. The chain has TRBV11-2 and TRBJ2-7; the D gene could be TRBD1 or TRBD2 (5 bases each). V was clipped by 5 bases and J by 1 base, with 15 bases between them. Germline assignment: CDR1 SGHAT and CDR2 FQNNGV. This CDR3 spans 15 amino acids. This CDR3 reads CASSPVGDLSYEQYF. The CDR3 DNA is TGTGCCAGCAGCCCAGTCGGGGACCTTTCCTACGAGCAGTACTTC.

The chain has TRBV28 and TRBJ1-6; TRBD1 agrees at 7 bases. The junction had 3 bases not matched to a gene; V was cut back by 7 bases and J by 0 bases. The length of the CDR3 is 15 residues. Germline V CDR1 and CDR2: MDHEN, SYDVKM. The CDR3 reads CASTHRGSYNSPLHF. As DNA, the CDR3 is TGTGCCAGCACCCACAGGGGCTCCTATAATTCACCCCTCCACTTT.

The rearrangement joins TRBV5-6 to TRBJ2-7; 9 bases are shared with TRBD1. V shed 0 bases and J 6 bases; nucleotides not matched to a gene: 7. Germline-derived CDR1 and CDR2 are SGHDT and YYEEEE. The CDR3 loop spans 15 amino acids. CDR3 bases: TGTGCCAGCAGCTTGGACAGGGGGCTTTATCGCGAGCAGTACTTC. As protein: CASSLDRGLYREQYF.

This clone was detected a few times. V is TRBV25-1 and J is TRBJ1-2; D is perhaps TRBD1 (5 bases). The germline V and J ends were trimmed by 4 bases and 3 bases, with 18 bases remaining between them. CDR1 and CDR2 (germline): MGHDK, SYGVNS. The CDR3 has 16 residues. CDR3 sequence (DNA): TGTGCCAGCAGTGCCCCGGTGGGGGGTCCCTACTATGGCTACACCTTC. Translated, it gives CASSAPVGGPYYGYTF.

The J gene is TRBJ1-5, the V gene TRBV19; TRBD1 agrees at 9 bases. J lost 7 bases, V lost 5 bases, and 6 bases had no gene match. The CDR3 has 14 residues. Germline values: CDR1 LNHDA, CDR2 SQIVND (reference sequence). CDR3 coding DNA: TGTGCCAGTAGTGCTTGGGACAGGGTACAGCCCCAGCATTTT. It translates to CASSAWDRVQPQHF. Drawing the rest from reference TRBV19 and TRBJ1-5, the complete variable domain is DGGITQSPKYLFRKEGQNVTLSCEQNLNHDAMYWYRQDPGQGLRLIYYSQIVNDFQKGDIAEGYSVSREKKESFPLTVTSAQKNPTAFYLCASSAWDRVQPQHFGDGTRLSIL.

The CDR3 region has the DNA TGTGCCAGCAGCCCCGGGGACCTCTCTGGAAACACCATATATTTT. It translates to CASSPGDLSGNTIYF. The V gene is TRBV5-5, the J gene TRBJ1-3; maybe TRBD1 (5 bases). Germline V gene data show CDR1 as SGHKS and CDR2 as YYEKEE (reference sequence). Trimming took off 4 bases at V and 0 bases at J, with 11 bases between the two ends. The CDR3 runs 15 residues.

This chain connects TRBV28 to TRBJ1-1, with D maybe TRBD1 (6 bases). Per germline, CDR1 MDHEN and CDR2 SYDVKM. There are 15 residues in the CDR3. The V end was cut by 2 bases, the J end by 0 bases, with 10 bases between. The CDR3 DNA follows: TGTGCCAGCAGTTTAGGGGGGGGCATGAACACTGAAGCTTTCTTT. Its protein product is CASSLGGGMNTEAFF.

A few counts support this clone. V gene TRBV6-5 combines with J gene TRBJ2-7; 12 positions match TRBD1. Germline CDR1 reads MNHEY; CDR2 reads SVGAGI. CDR3 length equals 13 residues. V lost 8 bases to trimming and J lost 6 bases; unmatched junction nucleotides: 5. CDR3 in DNA: TGTGCCAGCGGCCGGGACAGGGGGCTCGAGCAGTACTTC. Residues: CASGRDRGLEQYF.